This is a list of T cell receptor beta chains from one sample in a study of cytomegalovirus exposure and HLA in healthy donors. Repertoires were generated with immunoSEQ multiplex PCR, while TCRdb's copy carries only in-frame clones and drops some. Here the sample spans 75,000 to 100,000 clones, more than 60% being singletons. Sample: PBMCs. Source of these receptors: a man in his fifties or sixties in good health and CMV-seropositive. Both conserved end residues are part of each CDR3. The D gene is left open where the match is weak. The size field is filled for only some rows; it gives once, few, many or a size class.

.	TRBJ1-1	.	TRBV7-8	14	CASSLVGGSTEAFF	TGTGCCAGCAGCTTAGTGGGGGGGAGCACTGAAGCTTTCTTT
once	TRBJ2-3	.	TRBV15	14	CATSQGISTDTQYF	TGTGCCACCAGCCAGGGCATAAGCACAGATACGCAGTATTTT
few	TRBJ1-5	TRBD1	TRBV25-1	14	CARGTGGDNQPQHF	TGTGCCAGGGGGACAGGGGGGGACAATCAGCCCCAGCATTTT
.	TRBJ2-7	.	TRBV6-6	13	CASSYGRGYEQYF	TGTGCCAGCAGTTACGGCAGGGGATACGAGCAGTACTTC
.	TRBJ2-7	TRBD1	TRBV29-1	14	CSVVGTGVSYEQYF	TGCAGCGTTGTGGGGACAGGAGTTTCCTACGAGCAGTACTTC
.	TRBJ2-3	TRBD2	TRBV15	16	CATSSGLGRAESSQYF	TGTGCCACCAGCAGCGGACTAGGCAGGGCCGAGTCGTCGCAGTATTTT
.	TRBJ1-5	.	TRBV2	12	CASSTIRQSQHF	TGTGCCAGCAGTACTATTCGTCAGTCCCAGCATTTT
few	TRBJ1-2	TRBD1	TRBV14	16	CASSHPTGGTNYGYTF	TGTGCCAGCAGCCACCCGACAGGGGGAACTAACTATGGCTACACCTTC
.	TRBJ2-7	TRBD1	TRBV18	13	CASSSTGGHEQYF	TGTGCCAGCTCATCGACAGGGGGCCACGAGCAGTACTTC
once	TRBJ2-3	.	TRBV6-4	14	CASSYGGDTDTQYF	TGTGCCAGCAGTTACGGGGGAGACACAGATACGCAGTATTTT
.	TRBJ2-5	TRBD2	TRBV6-6	15	CASSPIAGGQETQYF	TGTGCCAGCAGCCCGATAGCGGGAGGGCAAGAGACCCAGTACTTC
.	TRBJ1-6	.	TRBV11-2	10	CASSLDGTAF	TGTGCCAGCAGCTTAGATGGAACAGCCTTT
.	TRBJ1-2	.	TRBV6-5	15	CASTYLGGSNYGYTF	TGTGCCAGCACCTACCTAGGAGGAAGTAACTATGGCTACACCTTC
few	TRBJ2-1	.	TRBV4-2	15	CASSLTRTVPGEQFF	TGTGCCAGCAGCCTGACCCGGACAGTACCGGGTGAGCAGTTCTTC
.	TRBJ2-1	.	TRBV27	16	CASRLTPGGQRYEQFF	TGTGCCAGCAGACTCACACCGGGGGGCCAGAGGTATGAGCAGTTCTTC
.	TRBJ1-6	.	TRBV5-6	14	CASSPTGLPGALHF	TGTGCCAGCAGCCCGACAGGTCTCCCAGGGGCCCTCCACTTT
.	TRBJ2-7	.	TRBV11-2	14	CASSLGAGSYEQYF	TGTGCCAGCAGCTTAGGGGCGGGGTCCTACGAGCAGTACTTC
few	TRBJ2-7	TRBD1	TRBV7-2	14	CASSITGGIYEQYF	TGTGCCAGCAGCATTACAGGGGGCATCTACGAGCAGTACTTC
.	TRBJ1-3	TRBD1	TRBV5-5	15	CASSRDRGDGNTIYF	TGTGCCAGCAGCAGGGACAGGGGAGATGGAAACACCATATATTTT
.	TRBJ2-3	.	TRBV10-3	14	CAISPGGSTDTQYF	TGTGCCATCAGTCCCGGCGGTAGCACAGATACGCAGTATTTT
.	TRBJ1-2	TRBD1	TRBV5-1	14	CASSGTGEWNGYTF	TGCGCCAGCAGCGGGACAGGGGAATGGAATGGCTACACCTTC
.	TRBJ2-7	TRBD1	TRBV9	15	CASSVGDRAAYEQYF	TGTGCCAGCAGCGTAGGGGACAGGGCGGCCTACGAGCAGTACTTC
.	TRBJ2-5	.	TRBV2	14	CASSRSDSQETQYF	TGTGCCAGCTCGAGGAGCGACAGCCAAGAGACCCAGTACTTC
.	TRBJ2-7	TRBD1	TRBV12-5	15	CASGLGGTGVYEQYF	TGTGCTAGTGGTTTGGGTGGGACAGGAGTTTACGAGCAGTACTTC
.	TRBJ1-2	.	TRBV30	13	CAWKARGLDGYTF	TGTGCCTGGAAGGCCAGGGGTTTAGATGGCTACACCTTC
.	TRBJ2-3	TRBD2	TRBV28	15	CASSTGLAGTDTQYF	TGTGCCAGCAGTACCGGACTAGCGGGGACAGATACGCAGTATTTT
.	TRBJ2-5	.	TRBV5-1	13	CASSLGGVETQYF	TGCGCCAGCAGCTTGGGGGGGGTAGAGACCCAGTACTTC
.	TRBJ2-7	.	TRBV7-9	13	CAVVSGNSYEQYF	TGTGCGGTGGTCTCAGGGAACTCCTACGAGCAGTACTTC
.	TRBJ2-7	.	TRBV7-9	13	CASSLEGIDEQYF	TGTGCCAGCAGCTTAGAGGGGATCGACGAGCAGTACTTC
.	TRBJ2-2	.	TRBV5-1	13	CASSLVITGELFF	TGCGCCAGCAGCTTGGTCATCACCGGGGAGCTGTTTTTT
.	TRBJ2-5	TRBD1	TRBV10-3	15	CAISPSGTEQETQYF	TGTGCCATCAGTCCCTCCGGGACAGAGCAAGAGACCCAGTACTTC
.	TRBJ2-4	TRBD2	TRBV6-6	14	CASTRTSFRNIQYF	TGTGCCAGCACCCGGACTAGCTTTAGAAACATTCAGTACTTC
.	TRBJ2-3	TRBD2	TRBV6-5	14	CASSLGSGADTQYF	TGTGCCAGCAGTTTAGGGAGCGGGGCAGATACGCAGTATTTT
.	TRBJ2-2	.	TRBV9	17	CASSVRGGGTRTGELFF	TGTGCCAGCAGCGTAAGGGGAGGGGGAACCCGCACCGGGGAGCTGTTTTTT
.	TRBJ2-2	TRBD2	TRBV5-1	14	CASRPSGGTGELFF	TGCGCCAGTCGCCCGTCGGGGGGGACCGGGGAGCTGTTTTTT
.	TRBJ2-1	.	TRBV18	15	CASSPPQSSYNEQFF	TGTGCCAGCTCACCACCACAGAGCTCCTACAATGAGCAGTTCTTC
.	TRBJ2-7	.	TRBV5-6	13	CASSLQGSYEQYF	TGTGCCAGCAGCTTGCAGGGCTCCTACGAGCAGTACTTC
.	TRBJ2-2	TRBD2	TRBV9	18	CASSVGLAGGPHTGELFF	TGTGCCAGCAGCGTGGGACTAGCGGGGGGGCCTCACACCGGGGAGCTGTTTTTT
.	TRBJ2-3	TRBD2	TRBV5-4	15	CASSLAGGLLDTQYF	TGTGCCAGCAGCTTAGCGGGGGGGCTTTTAGATACGCAGTATTTT
.	TRBJ1-1	TRBD1	TRBV7-2	15	CASSLEAGGNTEAFF	TGTGCCAGCAGCTTAGAGGCAGGGGGGAACACTGAAGCTTTCTTT
.	TRBJ2-1	TRBD2	TRBV7-3	13	CASSVIAGSEQFF	TGTGCCAGCAGTGTTATAGCGGGTTCTGAGCAGTTCTTC
few	TRBJ2-7	.	TRBV7-2	12	CASSSTSSEQYF	TGTGCCAGCAGCTCGACTAGTTCCGAGCAGTACTTC
.	TRBJ1-6	.	TRBV2	13	CASSVGVNSPLHF	TGTGCCAGCAGTGTAGGGGTGAATTCACCCCTCCACTTT
.	TRBJ2-7	.	TRBV30	13	CAWSMGGSYEQYF	TGTGCCTGGAGCATGGGGGGCTCCTACGAGCAGTACTTC
few	TRBJ2-2	.	TRBV6-5	14	CASRGSGYTGELFF	TGTGCCAGCAGGGGCAGTGGGTACACCGGGGAGCTGTTTTTT
.	TRBJ2-5	TRBD2	TRBV28	17	CASRPLAGVPQGETQYF	TGTGCCAGCAGACCACTAGCGGGGGTTCCACAGGGGGAGACCCAGTACTTC
.	TRBJ2-3	.	TRBV10-1	15	CASSESRGHTDTQYF	TGCGCCAGCAGTGAGTCGAGGGGACACACAGATACGCAGTATTTT
few	TRBJ1-4	.	TRBV6-1	13	CASSDRQNEKLFF	TGTGCCAGCAGTGACAGACAAAATGAAAAACTGTTTTTT
once	TRBJ2-7	.	TRBV7-2	14	CASSVDRASYEQYF	TGTGCCAGCAGCGTCGACAGAGCTTCCTACGAGCAGTACTTC
.	TRBJ1-4	.	TRBV19	16	CASRRQTPATNEKLFF	TGTGCCAGTAGAAGACAGACTCCCGCAACTAATGAAAAACTGTTTTTT
.	TRBJ1-1	TRBD1	TRBV29-1	13	CSVALGTGVEAFF	TGCAGCGTGGCCCTAGGGACAGGGGTTGAAGCTTTCTTT
.	TRBJ2-2	.	TRBV28	16	CASSEAPLMNTGELFF	TGTGCCAGCAGTGAGGCTCCACTTATGAACACCGGGGAGCTGTTTTTT
.	TRBJ2-5	TRBD2	TRBV15	16	CATSRDWEGPQETQYF	TGTGCCACCAGCAGAGATTGGGAGGGCCCCCAAGAGACCCAGTACTTC
.	TRBJ2-5	.	TRBV4-3	14	CASSQDLNQETQYF	TGCGCCAGCAGCCAAGATCTTAACCAAGAGACCCAGTACTTC
.	TRBJ2-2	.	TRBV19	16	CASRAPGGRVSGELFF	TGTGCCAGTAGGGCCCCGGGGGGCAGGGTATCCGGGGAGCTGTTTTTT